This is a list of T cell receptor beta chains from one sample in a study of tumor and adjacent non-tumor tissue in lung cancer. TCRdb re-called the multiplex PCR reads through MiXCR, storing one row per CDR3 protein. The table lists tens of thousands of distinct CDR3 sequences, roughly 62% of them singletons. The source material was distant non-tumor lung tissue. These receptors were collected from a woman aged 40 to 50 with non-small cell lung cancer. Both conserved end residues are trimmed from each CDR3.

j_call | v_call | cdr3_aa
TRBJ2-7 | TRBV29-1 | SVVVRNYEQY
TRBJ2-1 | TRBV20-1 | SATDNGQAREQF
TRBJ2-3 | TRBV11-2 | ASSPLSAAHAQY
TRBJ2-3 | TRBV29-1 | SAGIGSPDTQY
TRBJ1-5 | TRBV7-8 | ASTRHGAYSDQPQH
TRBJ2-1 | TRBV11-2 | AGSWTSGSNEQF
TRBJ2-1 | TRBV11-3 | ASRARPRSSYNEQF
TRBJ2-1 | TRBV11-3 | ARSDPGLVANNQQF
TRBJ1-1 | TRBV6-5 | GSSNGPAQGAF
TRBJ2-5 | TRBV6-6 | VSSRGPEETHY
TRBJ2-5 | TRBV30 | AWTFLGGSRETLY
TRBJ2-7 | TRBV7-8 | ASSPYGVGSSYEHY
TRBJ1-1 | TRBV29-1 | SAYWGNTEAF
TRBJ2-7 | TRBV6-5 | AGSPLSGSRSYEQY
TRBJ2-5 | TRBV12-3/TRBV12-4 | ANRAGPHQETQY
TRBJ2-5 | TRBV20-1 | SATNRGETQY
TRBJ1-6 | TRBV29-1 | SVAQQGIDSPLH
TRBJ2-6 | TRBV6-5 | ARSRRGASGVNVLT
TRBJ2-7 | TRBV6-1 | ASGQTGSYEQY
TRBJ2-7 | TRBV14 | VSTLRNSPWYEQY
TRBJ2-2 | TRBV5-1 | ASSVGQSNTGELF
TRBJ1-5 | TRBV4-2 | ASIQESPRGMGNQPQH
TRBJ2-1 | TRBV6-6 | TSSSGSSGYNEQF
TRBJ2-5 | TRBV6-6 | ASNYGGLAVGRETQY
TRBJ1-2 | TRBV11-2 | ASSSGRNYGYT
TRBJ2-7 | TRBV6-6 | ASSYTLAGGAEEQY
TRBJ2-1 | TRBV11-3 | ASSPRPRISYDEQF
TRBJ1-5 | TRBV20-1 | STETDSNQPQH
TRBJ2-1 | TRBV29-1 | SVESETSGYDEQF
TRBJ1-1 | TRBV5-5 | ASSLSLSDSGTEAI
TRBJ2-7 | TRBV29-1 | SVERGSGLKY
TRBJ2-1 | TRBV11-1 | ANSLRVPPTGHNERF
TRBJ1-2 | TRBV5-6 | ASSLEVGTNYGYT
TRBJ2-1 | TRBV6-6 | ARRGRESYNEQF
TRBJ1-2 | TRBV28 | ASRSLDRGEGYGYT
TRBJ2-7 | TRBV5-1 | ASSFFSGTSGGPQY
TRBJ2-1 | TRBV11-2 | ASSFSVSGYNEQI
TRBJ2-7 | TRBV11-3 | ASTLGGTGVTHYEQY
TRBJ2-1 | TRBV7-8 | ASSFRPEGSFYNEQF
TRBJ2-3 | TRBV12-3/TRBV12-4 | ASSPGTSGSTDTQY
TRBJ1-1 | TRBV7-9 | ASSFARPGGLNTEAF
TRBJ1-3 | TRBV28 | ASTPGGLFSGNTIY